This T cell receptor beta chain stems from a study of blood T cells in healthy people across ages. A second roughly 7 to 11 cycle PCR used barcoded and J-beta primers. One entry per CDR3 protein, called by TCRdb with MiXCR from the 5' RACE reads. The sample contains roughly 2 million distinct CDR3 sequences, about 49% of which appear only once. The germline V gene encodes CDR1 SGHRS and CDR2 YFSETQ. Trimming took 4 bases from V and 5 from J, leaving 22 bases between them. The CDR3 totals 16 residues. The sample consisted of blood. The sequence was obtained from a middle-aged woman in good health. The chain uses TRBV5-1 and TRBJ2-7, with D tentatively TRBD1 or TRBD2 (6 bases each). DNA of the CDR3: TGCGCCAGCAGCCTAAGAAGGGGGACTGATAATCACGAGCAGTACTTC. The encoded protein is CASSLRRGTDNHEQYF.